This entry describes one T cell receptor beta chain. Original processing notes: Estimates of nucleated cell counts were drawn from the amplification of reference gene primers. The protocol was immunoSEQ multiplex PCR, while the TCRdb copy is restricted to in-frame clones and leaves out a portion. V, J and clone size are those of that table, while D and trimming were read from the DNA. The sample lists approximately 240,000 clones; about nine tenths were seen once. Ages ranged from about 18 to 89 years, with residence in 20 to 30 US areas. Participants were placed into cohorts based on the clinical history they reported. This record belongs to a study of blood T cell repertoires in COVID-19. Study summary: PBMCs, B-cell-depleted T cells, or T cells provided the cDNA or gDNA that made up the material.

The CDR3 extends over 13 amino acids. Germline V gene sequence: CDR1 SGHTS, CDR2 YDEGEE. V was clipped by 3 bases and J by 8 bases; unmatched bases: 6. The sample taken for sequencing was PBMCs or T cells enriched from blood (not recorded which). This chain links TRBV5-8 with TRBJ1-2; TRBD1 matches at 8 bases. This clonotype was obtained from a woman in her twenties or thirties with acute COVID-19. CDR3 region: CASSSDRATGYTF. DNA of the CDR3: TGTGCCAGCAGCTCGGACAGGGCGACGGGCTACACCTTC.